This T cell receptor beta chain was identified in a study of blood T cell repertoires in COVID-19. The overall study: Acute-phase and convalescent COVID-19 samples originated in the United States, Italy and Spain. PBMCs, B-cell-depleted T cells, or T cells were the source of the cDNA or gDNA that made up the material.

The CDR3 extends over 13 amino acids. Germline values: CDR1 SGHAT, CDR2 FQNNGV. V lost 5 bases and J lost 3, with 10 bases in between. This clone was seen a single time. Authors' analysis steps: Reference gene primer amplification in the assay estimated nucleated cell counts. Sequenced by immunoSEQ multiplex PCR; TCRdb stores in-frame clones only, minus some. For V, J and clone size, that table is used; D and trimming come from the DNA. This sample has under 200,000 clones, with 75% to 90% found just once. Sequences were obtained from peripheral blood. The sequence was obtained from a woman aged 60-70 years with acute or convalescent COVID-19. The chain couples TRBV11-2 to TRBJ2-5; TRBD2 is a possible D gene (6 bases). The CDR3 DNA sequence: TGTGCCAGCAGCCCGACTAGAGAAGAGACCCAGTACTTC. This translates into CASSPTREETQYF.